This TCR beta chain was identified during a study of shared clonotypes between healthy human individuals. Germline CDR1 SGHTA, CDR2 FQGTGA. The CDR3 loop spans 15 amino acids. Trimming shortened V by 5 bases and J by 2 bases, and 16 bases separated the two germline ends. CD45RO-negative, CCR7-positively selected cells formed the naive CD8 fraction, excluding terminally differentiated effector memory CD45RA+ cells. TCRdb's table, derived via immunoSEQ multiplex PCR, lists solely in-frame clones and lacks some. This sample has about 1,800,000 clones; approximately 94% occur once, and the top ten carry around 1%.

Sequenced: naive CD8+ T cells sorted from blood. The sequence was obtained from a man aged 18 to 30 in good health. V is TRBV7-3 and J is TRBJ2-7; TRBD1 or TRBD2 may be the D gene (6 bases each). The CDR3 is CASSPEGGLTYEQYF. CDR3 nucleotide sequence: TGTGCCAGCAGCCCCGAGGGGGGCCTGACCTACGAGCAGTACTTC.